One and the same sample provided the 12 T cell receptor beta chains below, sequenced in a study of cytomegalovirus exposure and HLA in healthy donors. The method was immunoSEQ multiplex PCR; TCRdb's version includes in-frame clones alone and lacks a portion of them. The sample yields under 300,000 clones, about 86% seen once. Sequencing input: PBMCs. These receptors originate from a woman aged 30 to 39 in good health and CMV-seropositive.

The sample holds one count of this clone. The chain joins TRBV5-6 to TRBJ1-2, with 7 bases matching TRBD1. V was clipped by 3 bases and J by 2 bases; unmatched bases: 1. The CDR3 spans 13 residues. Per germline, CDR1 SGHDT and CDR2 YYEEEE. The CDR3 loop is CASSSGQNYGYTF. The CDR3 region has the DNA TGTGCCAGCAGCTCGGGACAGAACTATGGCTACACCTTC.

The chain uses TRBV7-9 and TRBJ2-7, with D possibly being TRBD1 (6 bases). This CDR3 region has 14 residues. The V end lost 5 bases, the J end lost 2 bases, and 13 bases lay between the germline ends. Germline V gene lookup returns CDR1 SEHNR and CDR2 FQNEAQ (reference sequence). CDR3: CASSPPDSAYEQYF. The CDR3 DNA reads TGTGCCAGCAGCCCACCGGACAGCGCCTACGAGCAGTACTTC.

This chain joins TRBV25-1 and TRBJ2-7; 10 bases align to TRBD2. CDR1 and CDR2 from the germline V gene are MGHDK and SYGVNS. This CDR3 is 16 amino acids long. J gave up 2 bases and V 10 bases, and 14 bases lay outside the gene matches. CDR3 nucleotide sequence: TGTGCCAACTCTAGCGGGAGCGGGTTGGTGACCTACGAGCAGTACTTC. As protein: CANSSGSGLVTYEQYF.

This clone was observed a few times. The chain uses TRBV4-1 and TRBJ2-5, with 11 bases aligning to TRBD2. The CDR3 runs 15 residues. CDR1 is MGHRA and CDR2 is YSYEKL in the germline V gene. V shed 4 bases, J shed 3 bases, and the junction held 4 bases outside the gene matches. CDR3 in amino acids: CASSRGLAAKETQYF. DNA for the CDR3: TGCGCCAGCAGCCGGGGACTAGCGGCGAAAGAGACCCAGTACTTC.

The gene calls are TRBV2 and TRBJ1-3, with TRBD1 matching 7 bases. CDR3 length: 13 amino acids. V lost 5 bases, J lost 8 bases, and 6 bases stayed unmatched. CDR1 is SNHLY, CDR2 FYNNEI, per germline. This chain's CDR3 is CASSRQGRDTIYF. The CDR3 coding sequence is TGTGCCAGCAGTAGACAGGGCCGCGACACCATATATTTT.

The chain recombines TRBV30 with TRBJ2-7; 7 positions agree with TRBD1. CDR1 is GTSNPN and CDR2 is SVGIG in the germline V gene (reference sequence). This CDR3 contains 15 residues. V trimming: 1 base; J trimming: 4 bases; junction bases outside the gene matches: 10. The CDR3, as DNA: TGTGCCTGGAGTGCGCTGACAGGGACAGCGTACGAGCAGTACTTC. Translated, it gives CAWSALTGTAYEQYF.

This sequence joins TRBV18 and TRBJ1-1, with D uncertain. The germline V gene encodes CDR1 KGHSH and CDR2 LQKENI. The CDR3 extends over 14 amino acids. Trimming shortened V by 6 bases and J by 3 bases, and 14 bases separated the two germline ends. The DNA of the CDR3 is TGTGCCAGCTCCCAAACGGGGTTTGACACTGAAGCTTTCTTT. It translates to CASSQTGFDTEAFF.

A single count supports this clone. The rearrangement uses TRBV29-1 and TRBJ2-2; D possibly corresponds to TRBD1 (5 bases). V was clipped by 2 bases and J by 2 bases, with 9 bases between them. This CDR3 is 14 amino acids long. The V gene's germline CDR1 is SQVTM and CDR2 ANQGSEA. CDR3 sequence reads: CSVESDRNTGELFF. The CDR3 DNA reads TGCAGCGTTGAATCCGACAGAAACACCGGGGAGCTGTTTTTT.

This rearrangement joins TRBV19 to TRBJ2-7; TRBD1 might be the D (5 bases). Germline V gives CDR1 LNHDA, CDR2 SQIVND (reference sequence). V shed 6 bases and J shed 2 bases, with 14 bases lying between them. The CDR3 has 14 amino acids. DNA for the CDR3: TGTGCCAGTAGAATCGACAGAATAACCTACGAGCAGTACTTC. Translated: CASRIDRITYEQYF.

The chain couples TRBV2 to TRBJ2-2; D is possibly TRBD2 (5 bases). V gave up 4 bases and J gave up 3 bases, with 9 bases separating them. This CDR3 region has 14 residues. Germline V gene data show CDR1 as SNHLY and CDR2 as FYNNEI. The chain's CDR3 is CASSVLRDTGELFF. The CDR3 DNA follows: TGTGCCAGCAGTGTATTGCGGGACACCGGGGAGCTGTTTTTT.

The chain links TRBV19 to TRBJ1-3, with D perhaps matching TRBD1 (6 bases). Germline V lookup: CDR1 LNHDA, CDR2 SQIVND (reference sequence). The ends were cut back, 6 bases at V and 0 bases at J, with 18 bases in the middle. This CDR3 has 17 amino acids. The CDR3 bases are TGTGCCAGTAGAGGACAGCGGCGGCCCGGCTCTGGAAACACCATATATTTT. As protein: CASRGQRRPGSGNTIYF.

The V call is TRBV9, the J call TRBJ2-1; D might be TRBD2 (6 bases). V dropped 0 bases and J dropped 6 bases, with 10 bases sitting between them. The CDR3 runs 14 residues. Germline CDR1 and CDR2: SGDLS and YYNGEE. The CDR3 region has the DNA TGTGCCAGCAGCGTAGCCGGGAGTGTCAATGAGCAGTTCTTC. Amino acid sequence: CASSVAGSVNEQFF.